These 26 T cell receptor beta chains were all obtained from the same sample, sequenced in a study of early T cells in non-severe SARS-CoV-2 infection. TCRdb fed the 5' RACE reads into MiXCR, producing one record per CDR3 protein. The sample has more than 45,000 distinct CDR3 sequences; around 12% are singletons. Sequenced input: whole blood. These receptor sequences come from an adult who was a healthcare worker with PCR-confirmed SARS-CoV-2 infection or an uninfected control (not recorded which).

This clonotype was counted ten times or more. The CDR3 loop reads CAASPGTVVSGANVLTF. CDR3 in DNA: TGTGCCGCTTCCCCGGGGACAGTAGTATCTGGGGCCAACGTCCTGACTTTC. The rearrangement links TRBV24-1 to TRBJ2-6; 7 nucleotides align to TRBD1. The trim removed 12 bases at V and 1 base at J, leaving 14 bases unmatched. The CDR3 totals 17 residues. The germline CDR1 and CDR2 sequences are KGHDR and SFDVKD.

This clonotype was detected many times. This sequence joins TRBV2 and TRBJ1-1; D remains ambiguous. The CDR3 is made up of 13 amino acids. Germline CDR1 SNHLY, CDR2 FYNNEI. The V and J ends lost 6 bases and 2 bases respectively, with 10 bases between them. The CDR3 DNA follows: TGTGCCAGCAGAACGGAGTCAAACACTGAAGCTTTCTTT. Translating it yields CASRTESNTEAFF.

This clonotype was counted ten times or more. V gene TRBV20-1 combines with J gene TRBJ2-1; D not certain. Per the germline V gene, CDR1 is DFQATT and CDR2 is SNEGSKA (reference sequence). There are 12 residues in the CDR3. Trimming removed 3 bases at V and 7 bases at J, with 10 bases between. The CDR3 DNA sequence: TGCAGTGCTAGGTCCCATTTGAATGAGCAGTTCTTC. Its protein is CSARSHLNEQFF.

Many counts were recorded for this clonotype. The chain recombines TRBV28 with TRBJ2-3, with a weak D call TRBD2 (5 bases). Germline V CDR1 and CDR2: MDHEN, SYDVKM. The CDR3 covers 13 residues. V was trimmed by 5 bases and J by 8 bases, leaving 14 bases between them. This CDR3 is CASSVGGGITQYF. The CDR3 DNA is TGTGCCAGCAGTGTCGGTGGAGGTATTACGCAGTATTTT.

This clonotype was seen many times. The chain uses TRBV29-1 and TRBJ2-7, with 7 bases fitting TRBD1. Germline CDR1 and CDR2: SQVTM and ANQGSEA. The CDR3 is 13 residues long. The J segment lost 3 bases and the V segment lost 5 bases, leaving 7 bases of the junction unmatched. The CDR3 DNA reads as TGCAGCGTTAGAACCGGGGACAGCTACGAGCAGTACTTC. Translating it yields CSVRTGDSYEQYF.

This chain's CDR3 is CASSLVPGVTGEQYF. In nucleotides, the CDR3 is TGCGCCAGCAGCTTGGTACCAGGGGTAACGGGCGAGCAGTACTTC. The rearrangement uses TRBV5-1 and TRBJ2-7, with D tentatively TRBD1 (6 bases). Germline CDR1 SGHRS, CDR2 YFSETQ. Trimming took 0 bases from V and 6 from J, leaving 16 bases between them. This CDR3 spans 15 amino acids.

This clonotype was seen ten or more times. This rearrangement joins TRBV7-9 to TRBJ2-7; TRBD1 is a possible D gene (5 bases). CDR3 length: 16 amino acids. V gave up 1 base and J gave up 4 bases, with 17 bases separating them. The germline V gene encodes CDR1 SEHNR and CDR2 FQNEAQ (reference sequence). CDR3 DNA sequence: TGTGCCAGCAGCTTAGTGGCAGGGCCTATCTTTTACGAGCAGTACTTC. Its translation is CASSLVAGPIFYEQYF.

The chain is built from TRBV7-6 and TRBJ2-1, with TRBD2 matching over 7 bases. This CDR3 region has 16 residues. Germline assignment: CDR1 SGHVS and CDR2 FNYEAQ. The ends lost 2 bases at V and 0 bases at J; junction bases unmatched: 4. DNA of the CDR3: TGTGCCAGCAGCTTAAGCGGCGGGAGCTCCTACAATGAGCAGTTCTTC. Translation gives CASSLSGGSSYNEQFF.

This clonotype has ten or more counts. This chain's CDR3 is CASSSLLAGGPNTQYF. The CDR3 DNA reads as TGTGCCAGCAGCTCCCTACTAGCGGGAGGGCCGAATACGCAGTATTTT. This chain links TRBV7-2 with TRBJ2-3; 13 bases agree with TRBD2. The CDR3 spans 16 residues. CDR1 SGHTA and CDR2 FQGNSA come from the germline V gene. V trimming: 4 bases; J trimming: 7 bases; junction bases outside the gene matches: 8.

Here the CDR3 DNA reads TGCGCCAGCGCTGAGGACTTCCTCTACAATGAGCAGTTCTTC. It is translated as CASAEDFLYNEQFF. This sequence joins TRBV23-1 and TRBJ2-1, with a weak D call TRBD2 (5 bases). TRBV23-1 is an open reading frame, and its role is uncertain. Trimming removed 8 bases at V and 3 bases at J, with 14 bases between. This CDR3 has 14 amino acids.

The genes are TRBV15 and TRBJ1-5; D is ambiguous. The CDR3 totals 15 residues. Germline-derived CDR1 and CDR2 are LNHNV and YYDKDF (reference sequence). Trimming took 3 bases from V and 4 from J, leaving 13 bases between them. CDR3 DNA sequence: TGTGCCACCAGCAGTAACCGGGAGCCAAATCAGCCCCAGCATTTT. Protein: CATSSNREPNQPQHF.

This chain links TRBV6-1 with TRBJ2-1; 8 bases line up with TRBD2. Germline CDR1 MNHNS, CDR2 SASEGT. The CDR3 contains 16 residues. Trimming cost V 1 base and J 9 bases; bases outside gene matches: 11. The CDR3 here is CASSEGLGREAVEQFF. Written as DNA, the CDR3 is TGTGCCAGCAGTGAAGGGTTAGGGCGGGAGGCGGTTGAGCAGTTCTTC.

At least ten counts were recorded for this clonotype. The V call is TRBV7-8, the J call TRBJ2-7, with 8 nucleotides matching TRBD2. Germline values: CDR1 SGHVS, CDR2 FQNEAQ. The CDR3 totals 14 residues. V lost 5 bases and J lost 11; bases outside the gene matches: 14. The CDR3 region is CASSRKTSEPPKYF. The CDR3 DNA reads as TGTGCCAGCAGCCGAAAGACTAGCGAACCTCCTAAGTACTTC.

This clonotype has a count of ten or more. The rearrangement links TRBV7-9 to TRBJ2-3, with D possibly matching TRBD2 (5 bases). CDR1 is SEHNR and CDR2 is FQNEAQ in the germline V gene (reference sequence). The length of the CDR3 is 16 residues. Trimming stripped 5 bases from V and 1 base from J, with 16 bases between. CDR3 bases: TGTGCCAGCAGCCTCTCGAGGGCTCAAGGCACAGATACGCAGTATTTT. Amino acid sequence: CASSLSRAQGTDTQYF.

In its sample, this clonotype was seen many times. This sequence joins TRBV7-3 and TRBJ2-3; no reliable D call. Trimming left V 3 bases short and J 4 bases short, with 20 bases between. Germline V CDR1 and CDR2: SGHTA, FQGTGA. CDR3 size: 17 residues. The CDR3 loop reads CASSFRLPPIWADTQYF. As DNA, the CDR3 is TGTGCCAGCAGCTTTCGGCTACCCCCCATTTGGGCAGATACGCAGTATTTT.

The chain carries TRBV25-1 and TRBJ2-3; 11 bases fit TRBD1. CDR3 length equals 17 residues. V lost 8 bases, J lost 4 bases, and 14 bases stayed unmatched. Germline lookup yields CDR1 MGHDK and CDR2 SYGVNS. The CDR3 loop reads CASGQGAYGTSPDTQYF. Written as DNA, the CDR3 is TGTGCCAGCGGACAGGGGGCCTACGGGACAAGCCCAGATACGCAGTATTTT.

The sample holds a few counts of this clonotype. This rearrangement joins TRBV24-1 to TRBJ2-7; D remains unclear. Trimming took off 8 bases at V and 7 bases at J, with 17 bases between the two ends. This CDR3 is built from 13 residues. Germline V gives CDR1 KGHDR, CDR2 SFDVKD. The CDR3 sequence: CATTTHDGTEQYF. In nucleotides, the CDR3 is TGTGCCACCACCACTCACGACGGAACGGAGCAGTACTTC.

This clonotype has just a few counts. The V call is TRBV5-6, the J call TRBJ1-1; D is unresolved. CDR1 and CDR2 from the germline V gene are SGHDT and YYEEEE. V lost 0 bases and J lost 0, with 9 bases in between. The CDR3 loop spans 15 amino acids. The CDR3 region has the DNA TGTGCCAGCAGCTTGGATCGTTACATGAACACTGAAGCTTTCTTT. Its protein product is CASSLDRYMNTEAFF.

This clonotype appeared once. The CDR3 does not end in the conserved phenylalanine or tryptophan, so this is likely a read error. The chain joins TRBV7-2 to TRBJ2-3, with 9 positions matching TRBD2. With 1 base clipped from V and 1 base from J, the junction kept 3 bases outside the gene matches. The CDR3 consists of 16 residues. From germline, CDR1 is SGHTA and CDR2 FQGNSA. In DNA form, the CDR3 reads TGTGCCAGCAGCTTAGAGAGGACTAGCGGCACAGATACGCAGTATTTA. Residues: CASSLERTSGTDTQYL.

This clonotype has just a few counts. The chain employs TRBV28 and TRBJ1-2; no definite D call. The ends were cut back, 2 bases at V and 3 bases at J, with 13 bases in the middle. CDR3 size: 15 residues. The V gene's germline CDR1 is MDHEN and CDR2 SYDVKM. The CDR3 region has the DNA TGTGCCAGCAGTTTAGGCGGCTTCACTTACTATGGCTACACCTTC. Residues: CASSLGGFTYYGYTF.

At least ten counts were recorded for this clonotype. The CDR3 loop reads CASSGLAAAGRGANVLTF. The CDR3 nucleotides are TGTGCCAGCAGTGGGTTGGCAGCTGCGGGGCGAGGGGCCAACGTCCTGACTTTC. This rearrangement joins TRBV6-4 to TRBJ2-6; the D gene is possibly TRBD2 (6 bases). Germline V gene data show CDR1 as MRHNA and CDR2 as SNTAGT. Trimming took 4 bases from V and 4 from J, leaving 20 bases between them. This CDR3 has 18 residues.

This clonotype was recorded many times. The rearrangement uses TRBV11-2 and TRBJ1-2; D is undetermined. CDR3 length equals 16 residues. In germline, CDR1 is SGHAT, CDR2 FQNNGV. V lost 4 bases and J lost 2, with 17 bases in between. The CDR3 sequence is CASSYPSTDPNYGYTF. Written as DNA, the CDR3 is TGTGCCAGCAGCTACCCGAGTACAGATCCGAACTATGGCTACACCTTC.

This clonotype occurred a few times. The V call is TRBV7-9, the J call TRBJ1-4; D uncertain. CDR3 size: 16 residues. Trimming cost V 1 base and J 0 bases, with 9 bases left between them. CDR1 SEHNR and CDR2 FQNEAQ come from the germline V gene (reference sequence). The CDR3 DNA reads TGTGCCAGCAGCTTAGGCCGGACGGCAACTAATGAAAAACTGTTTTTT. Protein sequence: CASSLGRTATNEKLFF.

The V and J genes are TRBV11-2 and TRBJ2-7, with TRBD2 identical over 12 bases. This CDR3 is built from 15 residues. CDR1 SGHAT and CDR2 FQNNGV come from the germline V gene. V lost 7 bases to trimming and J lost 6 bases; unmatched junction nucleotides: 10. The CDR3 is CASTHATSGSGEQYF. The DNA of the CDR3 is TGTGCCAGCACCCATGCGACTAGCGGGAGCGGCGAGCAGTACTTC.

The sample holds many counts of this clonotype. The gene calls are TRBV7-7 and TRBJ2-3; D uncertain. The CDR3 has 15 amino acids. Germline V gene lookup returns CDR1 SSHAT and CDR2 FNYEAQ (reference sequence). Trimming pared 5 bases from V and 0 bases from J, leaving 12 bases between. The CDR3 here is CASSLGRSSTDTQYF. The CDR3 DNA sequence: TGTGCCAGCAGCCTAGGCAGGTCTAGCACAGATACGCAGTATTTT.

The V gene is TRBV29-1, the J gene TRBJ2-1; the match to TRBD2 covers 10 bases. Germline loops: CDR1 SQVTM, CDR2 ANQGSEA. Trimming at V came to 4 bases and at J to 0 bases, leaving 6 bases not matched to a gene. The CDR3 totals 16 residues. CDR3 residues: CSVADLAGASYNEQFF. The CDR3 coding sequence is TGCAGCGTTGCGGACCTAGCGGGAGCCTCCTACAATGAGCAGTTCTTC.